This TCR beta chain derives from a study of cytomegalovirus exposure and HLA in healthy donors. With 60 Vbeta and 13 Jbeta primers, the PCR was carried out. The protocol was immunoSEQ multiplex PCR, while the TCRdb copy is restricted to in-frame clones and leaves out a portion. The sample shows hundreds of thousands of clones, over 75% of them seen only once. V was cut by 3 bases and J by 5 bases, with 4 bases left in between. Per the germline V gene, CDR1 is DFQATT and CDR2 is SNEGSKA (reference sequence). The CDR3 consists of 10 residues. About this clone itself: No antigen is known for it.

Overall study results and limits: A later analysis linked a missense variant in DCLRE1C to the trimming of TCR beta V and J genes. Among CMV-associated TCR beta chains, most appeared HLA-restricted in a later analysis. In a later analysis, specific HLA alleles were associated with under 20,000 TCR beta sequences at a 0.05 false discovery rate. A cluster of highly shared sequence variants was likely a sequencing artifact.

Sequenced material: PBMCs. J is TRBJ2-5 and V is TRBV20-1; no reliable D call. The source is a male donor in good health and CMV-seronegative. CDR3 nucleotides: TGCAGTGCTAGCGGGGAGACCCAGTACTTC. This encodes CSASGETQYF.